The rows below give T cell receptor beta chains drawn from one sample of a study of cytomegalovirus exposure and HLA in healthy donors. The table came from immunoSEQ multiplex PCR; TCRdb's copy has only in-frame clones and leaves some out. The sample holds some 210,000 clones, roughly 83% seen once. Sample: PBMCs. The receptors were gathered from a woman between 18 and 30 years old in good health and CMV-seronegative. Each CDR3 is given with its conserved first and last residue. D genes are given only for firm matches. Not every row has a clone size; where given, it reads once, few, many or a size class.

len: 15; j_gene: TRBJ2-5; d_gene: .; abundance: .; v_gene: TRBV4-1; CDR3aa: CASSQDPTFIETQYF; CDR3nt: TGCGCCAGCAGCCAAGATCCTACGTTTATTGAGACCCAGTACTTC
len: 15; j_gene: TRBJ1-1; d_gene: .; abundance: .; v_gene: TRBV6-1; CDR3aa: CASSEVGGVATEAFF; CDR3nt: TGTGCCAGCAGTGAAGTTGGAGGGGTCGCCACTGAAGCTTTCTTT
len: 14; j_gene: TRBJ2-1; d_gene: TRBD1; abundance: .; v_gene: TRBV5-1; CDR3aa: CASSLVDRVNEQFF; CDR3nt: TGCGCCAGCAGCTTGGTGGACAGGGTTAATGAGCAGTTCTTC
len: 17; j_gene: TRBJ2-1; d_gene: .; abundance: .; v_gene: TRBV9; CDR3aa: CASSVQLWRGAHNEQFF; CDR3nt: TGTGCCAGCAGCGTGCAGCTTTGGAGGGGGGCTCACAATGAGCAGTTCTTC
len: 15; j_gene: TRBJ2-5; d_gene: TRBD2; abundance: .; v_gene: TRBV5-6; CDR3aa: CASSWGLAGVETQYF; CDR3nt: TGTGCCAGCAGCTGGGGACTAGCGGGAGTGGAGACCCAGTACTTC
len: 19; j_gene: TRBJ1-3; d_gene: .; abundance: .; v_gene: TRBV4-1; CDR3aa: CASSQVHSPNSGTGNTIYF; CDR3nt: TGCGCCAGCAGCCAAGTCCACAGCCCTAACTCTGGTACTGGAAACACCATATATTTT
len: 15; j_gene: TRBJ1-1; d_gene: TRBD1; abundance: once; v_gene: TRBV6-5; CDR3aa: CASRFSRKGQGEAFF; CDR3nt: TGTGCCAGCAGATTCTCCCGAAAGGGACAGGGAGAAGCTTTCTTT
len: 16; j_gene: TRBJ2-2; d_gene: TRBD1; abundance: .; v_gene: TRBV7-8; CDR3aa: CASSIRTGALTGELFF; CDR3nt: TGTGCCAGCAGCATCCGGACAGGGGCCTTAACCGGGGAGCTGTTTTTT
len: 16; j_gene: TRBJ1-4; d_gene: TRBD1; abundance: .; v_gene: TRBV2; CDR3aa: CASSYGQGPPGGKLFF; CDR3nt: TGTGCCAGCAGTTACGGACAGGGGCCCCCTGGGGGAAAACTGTTTTTT
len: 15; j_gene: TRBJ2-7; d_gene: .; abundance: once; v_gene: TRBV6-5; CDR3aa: CASSPYSELGYEQYF; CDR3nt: TGTGCCAGCAGTCCCTATAGCGAGCTGGGGTACGAGCAGTACTTC
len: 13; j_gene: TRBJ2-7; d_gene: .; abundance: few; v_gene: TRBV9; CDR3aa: CASSVSPRYEQYF; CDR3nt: TGTGCCAGCAGCGTAAGTCCGCGCTACGAGCAGTACTTC
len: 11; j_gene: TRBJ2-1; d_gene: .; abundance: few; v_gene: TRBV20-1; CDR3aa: CSASSAARQFF; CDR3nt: TGCAGTGCTAGTTCGGCGGCCCGGCAGTTCTTC
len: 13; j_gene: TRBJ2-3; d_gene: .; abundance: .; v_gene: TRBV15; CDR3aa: CATSSPPTDTQYF; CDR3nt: TGTGCCACCAGCAGCCCCCCCACAGATACGCAGTATTTT
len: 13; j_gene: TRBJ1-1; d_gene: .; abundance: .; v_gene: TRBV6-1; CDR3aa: CASSTEFNTEAFF; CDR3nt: TGTGCCAGCAGTACAGAATTTAACACTGAAGCTTTCTTT
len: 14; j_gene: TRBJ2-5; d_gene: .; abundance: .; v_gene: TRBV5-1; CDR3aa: CASNLNGNVETQYF; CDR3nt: TGCGCCAGCAACTTGAATGGGAACGTGGAGACCCAGTACTTC
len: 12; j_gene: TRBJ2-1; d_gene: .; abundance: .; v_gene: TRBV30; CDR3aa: CAWEESGDEQFF; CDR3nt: TGTGCCTGGGAAGAGAGTGGGGATGAGCAGTTCTTC
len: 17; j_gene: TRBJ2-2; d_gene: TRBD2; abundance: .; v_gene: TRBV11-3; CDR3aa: CASSLDWLAGDNGELFF; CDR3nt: TGTGCCAGCAGCTTAGATTGGCTAGCGGGAGATAACGGGGAGCTGTTTTTT
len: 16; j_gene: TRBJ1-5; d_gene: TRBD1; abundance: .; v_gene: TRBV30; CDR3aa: CAWSSRGPGGNQPQHF; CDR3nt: TGTGCCTGGAGTTCCAGGGGGCCGGGGGGCAATCAGCCCCAGCATTTT
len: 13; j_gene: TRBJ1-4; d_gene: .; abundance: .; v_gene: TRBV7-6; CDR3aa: CASSSPPHEKLFF; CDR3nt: TGTGCCAGCAGCTCCCCACCCCACGAAAAACTGTTTTTT
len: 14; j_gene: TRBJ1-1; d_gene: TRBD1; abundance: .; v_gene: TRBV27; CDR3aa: CASSRGTGRGEAFF; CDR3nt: TGTGCCAGCAGTCGCGGGACAGGTCGGGGTGAAGCTTTCTTT
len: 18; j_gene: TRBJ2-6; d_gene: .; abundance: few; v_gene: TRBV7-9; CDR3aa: CASSLARDGESGANVLTF; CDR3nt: TGTGCCAGCAGCTTAGCGAGGGACGGCGAATCTGGGGCCAACGTCCTGACTTTC
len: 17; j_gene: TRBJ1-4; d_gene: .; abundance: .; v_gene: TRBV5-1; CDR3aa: CASSLSGTVATNEKLFF; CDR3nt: TGCGCCAGCAGCTTGAGTGGGACGGTTGCAACTAATGAAAAACTGTTTTTT
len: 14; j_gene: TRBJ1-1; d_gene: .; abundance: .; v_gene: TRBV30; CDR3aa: CAWSVAGGNTEAFF; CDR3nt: TGTGCCTGGAGTGTGGCGGGGGGGAACACTGAAGCTTTCTTT
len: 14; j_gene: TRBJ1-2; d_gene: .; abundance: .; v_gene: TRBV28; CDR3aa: CASSLRDGYYGYTF; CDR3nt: TGTGCCAGCAGTTTAAGGGACGGTTACTATGGCTACACCTTC
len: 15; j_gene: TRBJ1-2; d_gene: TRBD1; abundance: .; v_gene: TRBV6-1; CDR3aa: CASREDRVSNYGYTF; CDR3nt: TGTGCCAGCAGAGAGGACAGGGTCTCTAACTATGGCTACACCTTC
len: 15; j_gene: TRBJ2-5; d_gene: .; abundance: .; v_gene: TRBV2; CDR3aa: CASSEHPRGQETQYF; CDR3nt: TGTGCCAGCAGTGAACACCCACGGGGTCAAGAGACCCAGTACTTC
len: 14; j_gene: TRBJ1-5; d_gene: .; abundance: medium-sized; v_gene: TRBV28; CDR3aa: CASSWQNSNQPQHF; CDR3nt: TGTGCCAGCAGCTGGCAGAATAGCAATCAGCCCCAGCATTTT
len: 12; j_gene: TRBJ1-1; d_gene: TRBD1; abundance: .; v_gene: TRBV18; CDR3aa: CASSSGGYSAFF; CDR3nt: TGTGCCAGCTCATCAGGGGGCTACTCGGCTTTCTTT